This is a list of T cell receptor beta chains from one sample in a study of blood T cell repertoires in COVID-19. The table came from immunoSEQ multiplex PCR; TCRdb's copy has only in-frame clones and leaves some out. This table has some 250,000 clones, approximately 83% appearing once. Material for sequencing was PBMCs or T cells enriched from blood (not recorded which). The source is a woman aged 50 to 65 who had recovered from COVID-19. CDR3s include the opening cysteine and the closing phenylalanine or tryptophan. The order of the fields is V gene, J gene, CDR3 protein.

TRBV27	TRBJ1-2	CASSFKLGYYGYTF
TRBV6-5	TRBJ2-7	CASSYVAGGLPYEQYF
TRBV5-1	TRBJ2-6	CASSPLGATTGANVLTF
TRBV6-5	TRBJ1-5	CASSSQNQPQHF
TRBV9	TRBJ2-2	CASSATLAENTGELFF
TRBV5-1	TRBJ1-5	CASSYGALTGNQPQHF
TRBV7-2	TRBJ2-5	CASSFGTAPGGLETQYF
TRBV5-6	TRBJ2-7	CASSSDSLPREQYF
TRBV28	TRBJ1-6	CASSLDSPSSYNSPLHF
TRBV29-1	TRBJ1-6	CSVRGSYNSPLHF
TRBV28	TRBJ2-2	CASSPGLAGIGELFF
TRBV5-1	TRBJ1-1	CASSLGHLGGNTEAFF
TRBV28	TRBJ2-3	CASRRQALYTDTQYF
TRBV29-1	TRBJ1-4	CSVGGTPNEKLFF
TRBV6-5	TRBJ1-3	CASSYSFGQSGNTIYF
TRBV5-1	TRBJ1-3	CASSVDRGSGNTIYF
TRBV7-9	TRBJ1-1	CASSLAGQMNTEAFF
TRBV10-3	TRBJ2-1	CAITPWSTSGYNEQFF
TRBV5-4	TRBJ2-1	CASSLSDRGEQFF
TRBV5-4	TRBJ2-5	CASSPWRSSGFQETQYF
TRBV4-2	TRBJ2-1	CASSQDSRSGRLTYNEQFF
TRBV11-2	TRBJ1-2	CASSARTGGDTNYGYTF
TRBV6-5	TRBJ1-4	CASRGATNEKLFF
TRBV2	TRBJ2-1	CASMTGLLHSYNEQFF
TRBV5-4	TRBJ2-3	CASSFGNSDTQYF
TRBV20-1	TRBJ2-7	CSASRLAVTSYEQYF
TRBV18	TRBJ1-1	CASSNTGQMNTEAFF
TRBV11-2	TRBJ2-4	CASSLISQGFRAKNIQYF
TRBV5-1	TRBJ2-7	CASSPGLAETYEQYF
TRBV2	TRBJ1-6	CASETFRPHNSPLHF
TRBV10-1	TRBJ2-1	CASSWGLSREQFF
TRBV7-9	TRBJ2-5	CASSFGDRGSQETQYF
TRBV5-1	TRBJ2-7	CASSLDLLLQDEQYF
TRBV6-5	TRBJ1-1	CASSQLNTEAFF
TRBV28	TRBJ2-5	CASSLWGGTSRERETQYF
TRBV11-2	TRBJ1-1	CASSLSGRTEAFF
TRBV2	TRBJ2-7	CASSGGLAGNYEQYF
TRBV9	TRBJ2-1	CASSTWTGGNEQFF
TRBV30	TRBJ2-1	CAWSYRRVRHAPSGIWYEQFF
TRBV28	TRBJ2-7	CASSLNKDEQYF
TRBV19	TRBJ2-3	CASSSQGTDTQYF
TRBV7-8	TRBJ2-2	CASSLVEQTNTGELFF
TRBV6-5	TRBJ2-2	CASRLGTYGELFF